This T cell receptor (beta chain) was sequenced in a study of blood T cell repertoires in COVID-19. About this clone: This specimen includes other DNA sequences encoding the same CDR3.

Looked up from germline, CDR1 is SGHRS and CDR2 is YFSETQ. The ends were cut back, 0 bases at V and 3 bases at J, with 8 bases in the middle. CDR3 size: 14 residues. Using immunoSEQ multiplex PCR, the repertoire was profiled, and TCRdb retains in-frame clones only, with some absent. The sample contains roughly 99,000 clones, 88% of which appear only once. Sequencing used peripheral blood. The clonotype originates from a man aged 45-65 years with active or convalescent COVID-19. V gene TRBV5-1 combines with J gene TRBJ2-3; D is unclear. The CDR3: CASSLAGGTDTQYF. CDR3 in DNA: TGCGCCAGCAGCTTGGCGGGTGGGACAGATACGCAGTATTTT. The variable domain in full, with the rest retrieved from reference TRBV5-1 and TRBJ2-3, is KAGVTQTPRYLIKTRGQQVTLSCSPISGHRSVSWYQQTPGQGLQFLFEYFSETQRNKGNFPGRFSGRQFSNSRSEMNVSTLELGDSALYLCASSLAGGTDTQYFGPGTRLTVL.